This entry lists 17 T cell receptor beta chains sequenced from one sample in a study of cytomegalovirus exposure and HLA in healthy donors. 60 Vbeta and 13 Jbeta primers were used in PCR. Repertoires were generated with immunoSEQ multiplex PCR, while TCRdb's copy carries only in-frame clones and drops some. In the table there are under 200,000 clones, roughly 78% of which are singletons. Sequenced: PBMCs. All receptors come from a woman aged 35 to 49 in good health and CMV-seronegative.

The V and J genes are TRBV19 and TRBJ1-1, with 8 nucleotides matching TRBD1. The CDR3 contains 15 residues. Germline V lookup: CDR1 LNHDA, CDR2 SQIVND (reference sequence). V trimming: 9 bases; J trimming: 7 bases; junction bases outside the gene matches: 16. CDR3: CASGPWGRGQVEAFF. CDR3 in DNA: TGTGCCAGCGGCCCCTGGGGCAGGGGGCAGGTTGAAGCTTTCTTT.

The chain couples TRBV4-2 to TRBJ1-2; D is possibly TRBD1 (5 bases). Per the germline V gene, CDR1 is LGHNA and CDR2 is YNFKEQ. This CDR3 comprises 12 residues. V lost 3 bases to trimming and J lost 7 bases, with 9 bases between them. The DNA of the CDR3 is TGTGCCAGCAGCCAGGGCAGGGTTGGCTACACCTTC. Translating gives CASSQGRVGYTF.

The chain has TRBV6-1 and TRBJ1-1; D gene unclear. The V gene's germline CDR1 is MNHNS and CDR2 SASEGT. The CDR3 has 12 amino acids. The V and J ends lost 8 bases and 1 base respectively, with 8 bases between them. The CDR3 region is CASQQTNTEAFF. In DNA form, the CDR3 reads TGTGCCAGCCAACAGACGAACACTGAAGCTTTCTTT.

The chain couples TRBV6-1 to TRBJ1-2; D unresolved. The length of the CDR3 is 12 residues. The V gene's germline CDR1 is MNHNS and CDR2 SASEGT. V lost 4 bases and J 8 bases, leaving 11 bases between the germline ends. In DNA form, the CDR3 reads TGTGCCAGCAGTGCCCGACAAGCAGGCTACACCTTC. It codes for CASSARQAGYTF.

This chain links TRBV2 with TRBJ2-5; 9 positions agree with TRBD1. Germline CDR1 and CDR2: SNHLY and FYNNEI. Trimming took 2 bases from V and 5 from J; bases not matched to a gene: 6. The CDR3 has 15 amino acids. This chain's CDR3 is CASSELGQGSETQYF. CDR3 sequence (DNA): TGTGCCAGCAGTGAACTGGGACAGGGAAGCGAGACCCAGTACTTC.

This clone was seen just once. The chain links TRBV6-1 to TRBJ2-3, with D unclear. Germline values: CDR1 MNHNS, CDR2 SASEGT. The CDR3 sequence is 13 residues long. The V and J ends lost 1 base and 6 bases respectively, with 8 bases between them. CDR3 DNA: TGTGCCAGCAGTGAAGTTAGGCGGGATACGCAGTATTTT. It encodes CASSEVRRDTQYF.

V is TRBV27 and J is TRBJ2-2; a weak D match, TRBD1 (6 bases). Germline CDR1 is MNHEY and CDR2 is SMNVEV (reference sequence). V gave up 4 bases and J gave up 2 bases, with 11 bases separating them. This CDR3 region has 15 residues. The CDR3 loop reads CASSSPGTNTGELFF. The CDR3 region has the DNA TGTGCCAGCAGTTCACCGGGGACAAACACCGGGGAGCTGTTTTTT.

The chain links TRBV28 to TRBJ1-1; D is unresolved. The CDR3 consists of 13 residues. Germline V lookup: CDR1 MDHEN, CDR2 SYDVKM. With 7 bases removed from V and 0 bases from J, the gap between germline ends came to 9 bases. The CDR3 nucleotides are TGTGCCAGCAAGGCAGACATGAACACTGAAGCTTTCTTT. This encodes CASKADMNTEAFF.

The rearrangement links TRBV5-1 to TRBJ1-6, with 7 bases aligning to TRBD1. Looked up from germline, CDR1 is SGHRS and CDR2 is YFSETQ. The CDR3 sequence is 14 residues long. The V gene end was trimmed by 1 base and the J gene end by 10 bases; junction bases not matched to a gene: 5. In DNA, the CDR3 is TGCGCCAGCAGCTTGAGTACAGGGGAATCACCCCTCCACTTT. This sequence encodes CASSLSTGESPLHF.

V gene TRBV6-5 combines with J gene TRBJ1-5; D unclear. This CDR3 has 13 residues. V was clipped by 0 bases and J by 4 bases, with 4 bases between them. From germline, CDR1 is MNHEY and CDR2 SVGAGI. In DNA form, the CDR3 reads TGTGCCAGCAGTTACTCTCAAAATCAGCCCCAGCATTTT. Its translation: CASSYSQNQPQHF.

The chain links TRBV14 to TRBJ2-7; TRBD1 aligns across 11 bases. The CDR3 length is 14 residues. CDR1 is SGHDN and CDR2 is FVKESK in the germline V gene. The junction had 4 bases not matched to a gene; V was cut back by 3 bases and J by 6 bases. The chain's CDR3 is CASSQDRGLSEQYF. CDR3 bases: TGTGCCAGCAGCCAGGACAGGGGGCTGTCCGAGCAGTACTTC.

The gene calls are TRBV5-1 and TRBJ1-2, with 8 bases identical to TRBD1. The CDR3 is made up of 13 amino acids. Germline V lookup: CDR1 SGHRS, CDR2 YFSETQ. V was clipped by 4 bases and J by 3 bases; unmatched bases: 2. The CDR3 here is CASSPTGDYGYTF. CDR3 nucleotide sequence: TGCGCCAGCAGCCCGACAGGGGACTATGGCTACACCTTC.

The V gene is TRBV7-9, the J gene TRBJ2-1; 10 bases align to TRBD1. After removal of 2 bases from V and 3 bases from J, the junction contained 4 bases not matched to a gene. CDR3 length: 16 amino acids. The germline V gene has CDR1 SEHNR and CDR2 FQNEAQ (reference sequence). The CDR3 loop reads CASSLRQGAIYNEQFF. Here the CDR3 DNA reads TGTGCCAGCAGCTTAAGACAGGGGGCCATCTACAATGAGCAGTTCTTC.

Points on this clone: Distinct nucleotide sequences in the sample also encode this CDR3. The chain joins TRBV5-6 to TRBJ2-7, with 7 bases aligning to TRBD2. Germline V gene data show CDR1 as SGHDT and CDR2 as YYEEEE. The CDR3 spans 14 residues. With V trimmed by 3 bases and J by 9 bases, 12 bases remained unmatched. The CDR3: CASSSRTGGRVQYF. In nucleotides, the CDR3 is TGTGCCAGCAGCTCTCGGACGGGGGGAAGGGTGCAGTACTTC.

The chain has TRBV7-3 and TRBJ2-5; perhaps TRBD1 as D (5 bases). Trimming took 5 bases from V and 4 from J, leaving 11 bases between them. There are 13 residues in the CDR3. Per germline, CDR1 SGHTA and CDR2 FQGTGA. The CDR3 spells CASSRTTLETQYF. CDR3 in DNA: TGTGCCAGCAGCCGGACAACGCTAGAGACCCAGTACTTC.

The CDR3 DNA sequence: TGTGTCAGAAGCTTAGGGACAGGGAGCAATTCACCCCTCCACTTT. Translated: CVRSLGTGSNSPLHF. The rearrangement uses TRBV7-5 and TRBJ1-6; the table's D gene call, TRBD1, was not cross checked with the DNA. TRBV7-5 is tagged as a pseudogene. The CDR3 runs to 15 residues.

This clone was counted between two and nine times. This rearrangement joins TRBV7-3 to TRBJ2-5, with D possibly matching TRBD1 (5 bases). The CDR3 contains 16 residues. V lost 5 bases and J 5 bases, leaving 21 bases between the germline ends. Looked up from germline, CDR1 is SGHTA and CDR2 is FQGTGA. CDR3: CASSLGVAPPWETQYF. DNA for the CDR3: TGTGCCAGCAGCCTAGGGGTAGCTCCCCCCTGGGAGACCCAGTACTTC. The variable domain in full, completed from reference TRBV7-3 and TRBJ2-5, reads GAGVSQTPSNKVTEKGKYVELRCDPISGHTALYWYRQSLGQGPEFLIYFQGTGAADDSGLPNDRFFAVRPEGSVSTLKIQRTERGDSAVYLCASSLGVAPPWETQYFGPGTRLLVL.